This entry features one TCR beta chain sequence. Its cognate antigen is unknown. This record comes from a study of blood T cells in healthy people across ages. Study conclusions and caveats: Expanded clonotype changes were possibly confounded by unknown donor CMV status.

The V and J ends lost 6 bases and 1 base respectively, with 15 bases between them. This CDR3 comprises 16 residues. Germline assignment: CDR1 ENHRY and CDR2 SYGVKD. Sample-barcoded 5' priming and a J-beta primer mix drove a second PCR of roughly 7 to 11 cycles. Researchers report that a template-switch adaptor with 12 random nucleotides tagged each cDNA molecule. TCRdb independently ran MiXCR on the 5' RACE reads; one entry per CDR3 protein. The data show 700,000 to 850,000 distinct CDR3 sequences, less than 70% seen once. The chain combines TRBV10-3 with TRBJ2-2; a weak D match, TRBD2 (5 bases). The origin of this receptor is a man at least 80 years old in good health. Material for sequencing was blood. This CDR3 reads CAISGSNRENTGELFF. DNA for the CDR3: TGTGCCATCAGCGGGTCCAATCGGGAGAACACCGGGGAGCTGTTTTTT.